The entry below gives a single T cell receptor (beta chain) sequence along with its context. Antigen unknown. Nashville, Tennessee was home to all donors, each a Caucasian adult. The data belong to a study of shared clonotypes between healthy human individuals. The overall study: Aged 18 to 49, the donors were a couple of women and a few men. For every donor, three CD4 naive, three CD4 memory, two CD8 naive and one CD8 memory plates were used. Study results and limitations: Generation of non-shared clonotypes was less probable than generation of clonotypes shared by all four donors.

This table comes from immunoSEQ multiplex PCR, and its TCRdb copy is limited to in-frame clones, with some not included. The table shows millions of clones, with more than 90% occurring only once. In germline, CDR1 is MGHDK, CDR2 SYGVNS. V shed 3 bases and J shed 3 bases, with 12 bases lying between them. The CDR3 has 14 amino acids. J is TRBJ2-7 and V is TRBV25-1; D is ambiguous. The clonotype was recovered from a man aged 18 to 35 in good health. Sequenced: naive CD4+ T cells sorted from blood. The subset: CD45RA+ positively selected. The CDR3 loop reads CASSDRSSIYEQYF. The CDR3 bases are TGTGCCAGCAGTGATAGGTCGTCAATCTACGAGCAGTACTTC.